This T cell receptor (beta chain) was sequenced during a study of T cell repertoires in cytomegalovirus infection. This clonotype was detected ten times or more. One entry per CDR3 protein, called by TCRdb with MiXCR from the reads. The sample holds approximately 500,000 distinct CDR3 sequences, 16% seen once. This CDR3 is 17 amino acids long. Deletions cut 4 bases from V and 2 bases from J, with 15 bases between. Germline CDR1 SEHNR, CDR2 FQNEAQ (reference sequence). The sample consisted of CD8+ T cells from PBMCs. The clonotype comes from a human donor in good health (CMV status not recorded). Some clones in this sample may be carry-over from other donors' samples. The rearrangement links TRBV7-9 to TRBJ2-6; no definite D call. CDR3 sequence reads: CASSSPSEGPGANVLTF. Written as DNA, the CDR3 is TGTGCCAGCAGCTCCCCGTCCGAAGGGCCTGGGGCCAACGTCCTGACTTTC.